One sample yielded the 10 T cell receptor beta chains listed below, sequenced in a study of T cell repertoires in cytomegalovirus infection. TCRdb analysed the reads with MiXCR anew, one entry per CDR3 protein. The repertoire holds 830,000 or so distinct CDR3 sequences, 30% to 35% seen once, with roughly 12% in the top ten. These receptors are not linked to any known antigen. Sequenced material: cultured CD8+ T cells from PBMCs, taken from culture after CMV antigen stimulation. The receptor set was obtained from a human donor in good health (CMV status not recorded). Some clones in this sample may be carry-over from other donors' samples.

The rearrangement links TRBV6-2 or TRBV6-3 to TRBJ2-1; D gene unclear. The germline CDR1 and CDR2 sequences are MNHEY and SVGEGT. The V end lost 6 bases, the J end lost 0 bases, and 12 bases lay between the germline ends. The CDR3 loop spans 15 amino acids. The CDR3 here is CASSLIIRSYNEQFF. DNA for the CDR3: TGTGCCAGCAGCCTAATCATTCGCTCCTACAATGAGCAGTTCTTC.

A word on this clonotype: Relative to the germline gene, one junction end is altered; a read error may explain this. The V call is TRBV5-1, the J call TRBJ2-5; D possibly corresponds to TRBD2 (5 bases). The germline V gene encodes CDR1 SGHRS and CDR2 YFSETQ. This CDR3 has 14 residues. CDR3 nucleotides: TGCGCCAACAGCCCCTCCATAGGACTAGAGACCCAGTACTTC. As protein: CANSPSIGLETQYF.

Ten or more counts support this clonotype. Written as DNA, the CDR3 is TGCAGTGCTAGAGCGGGCGGGGGGGCATTCGAGCAGTTCTTC. Translation gives CSARAGGGAFEQFF. The chain has TRBV20-1 and TRBJ2-1, with TRBD2 matching 9 bases. V lost 1 base to trimming and J lost 10 bases; unmatched junction nucleotides: 8. In germline, CDR1 is DFQATT, CDR2 SNEGSKA (reference sequence). The CDR3 extends over 14 amino acids.

This clonotype was observed a few times. Relative to the germline gene, one junction end is altered; a read error may explain this. The chain combines TRBV5-3 with TRBJ1-1, with a possible D match to TRBD1 (6 bases). TRBV5-3 is marked as an open reading frame, function uncertain. The CDR3 length is 17 residues. The CDR3 DNA is TGTGCCAGCAGCTTGGCGGGGGACAATGCCCCGGCAACCGAAGCTTTCTTT. Translating it yields CASSLAGDNAPATEAFF.

In its sample, this clonotype was seen a few times. V gene TRBV19 combines with J gene TRBJ2-3; tentatively, D is TRBD1 or TRBD2 (5 bases each). V lost 3 bases, J lost 4 bases, and 11 bases lay in between. Germline CDR1 and CDR2: LNHDA and SQIVND (reference sequence). The CDR3 has 14 amino acids. This CDR3 reads CASSIGAGPDTQYF. The CDR3 coding sequence is TGTGCCAGTAGTATCGGGGCCGGGCCAGATACGCAGTATTTT.

This clonotype occurred many times. CDR3 residues: CASGLDSYYGYTF. As DNA, the CDR3 is TGTGCCAGCGGGTTGGACAGCTACTATGGCTACACCTTC. The chain is built from TRBV7-6 and TRBJ1-2; D is possibly TRBD1 (6 bases). Germline values: CDR1 SGHVS, CDR2 FNYEAQ. V lost 8 bases to trimming and J lost 3 bases, with 13 bases between them. The CDR3 spans 13 residues.

This chain joins TRBV12-3 or TRBV12-4 and TRBJ1-5; D might be TRBD1 (5 bases). V gave up 6 bases and J gave up 0 bases, with 21 bases separating them. The CDR3 totals 18 residues. The CDR3 is CASSPTDIGKDSNQPQHF. In DNA, the CDR3 is TGTGCCAGCAGCCCGACGGACATCGGTAAGGATAGCAATCAGCCCCAGCATTTT.

The rearrangement links TRBV14 to TRBJ1-1; D unresolved. From germline, CDR1 is SGHDN and CDR2 FVKESK. The V end was cut by 0 bases, the J end by 0 bases, with 14 bases between. The CDR3 runs to 17 residues. The DNA of the CDR3 is TGTGCCAGCAGCCAAGATTACAGCGACTTAATGAACACTGAAGCTTTCTTT. This sequence encodes CASSQDYSDLMNTEAFF.

This clonotype appeared many times. The chain links TRBV13 to TRBJ2-1; D uncertain. Trimming stripped 3 bases from V and 10 bases from J, with 7 bases between. Germline CDR1 PRHDT, CDR2 FYEKMQ (reference sequence). The CDR3 is 11 amino acids. CDR3 in amino acids: CASSFQDEQFF. CDR3 coding DNA: TGTGCCAGCAGCTTTCAGGACGAGCAGTTCTTC. The full variable domain, its missing parts supplied by reference TRBV13 and TRBJ2-1, is AAGVIQSPRHLIKEKRETATLKCYPIPRHDTVYWYQQGPGQDPQFLISFYEKMQSDKGSIPDRFSAQQFSDYHSELNMSSLELGDSALYFCASSFQDEQFFGPGTRLTVL.

V gene TRBV27 combines with J gene TRBJ1-2; D possibly corresponds to TRBD1 (5 bases). Germline CDR1 and CDR2: MNHEY and SMNVEV (reference sequence). The germline V and J ends were trimmed by 9 bases and 7 bases, with 18 bases remaining between them. The CDR3 has 13 residues. CDR3 bases: TGTGCCAGTAGAGATTTCTCGGGGGGTGGCTACACCTTC. Its translation is CASRDFSGGGYTF.